Below, one TCR beta chain is given with its context. Original data processing: By means of reference gene primer amplification, nucleated cell counts were estimated. The assay was immunoSEQ multiplex PCR, and TCRdb's table has in-frame clones only and misses some. V and J calls and clone size are given by that table; D and trimming were obtained from the DNA. The sample has approximately 280,000 clones; 85% are singletons. The data are from a study of blood T cell repertoires in COVID-19. Germline V gene data show CDR1 as MGHDK and CDR2 as SYGVNS. The trim removed 3 bases at V and 7 bases at J, leaving 8 bases unmatched. The CDR3 extends over 14 amino acids.

This rearrangement joins TRBV25-1 to TRBJ2-7, with 8 bases identical to TRBD1. The sequenced sample consisted of PBMCs or T cells enriched from blood (not recorded which). The sequence was obtained from a woman between 50 and 59 years old who had recovered from COVID-19. The CDR3 sequence is CASSEGDRSWEQYF. CDR3 in DNA: TGTGCCAGCAGTGAGGGGGACAGGTCGTGGGAGCAGTACTTC.